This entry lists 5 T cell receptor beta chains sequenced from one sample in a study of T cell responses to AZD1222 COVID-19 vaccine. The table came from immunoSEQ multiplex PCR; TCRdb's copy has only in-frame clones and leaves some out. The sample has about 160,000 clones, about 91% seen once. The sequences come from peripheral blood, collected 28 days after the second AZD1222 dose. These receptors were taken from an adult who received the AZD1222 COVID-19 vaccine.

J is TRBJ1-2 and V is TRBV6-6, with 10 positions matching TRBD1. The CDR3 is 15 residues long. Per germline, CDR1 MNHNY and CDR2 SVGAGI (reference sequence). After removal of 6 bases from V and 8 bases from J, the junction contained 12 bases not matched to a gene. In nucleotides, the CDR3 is TGTGCCAGCAGGACAAGACAGGGGGCAACGGGGGGCTACACCTTC. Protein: CASRTRQGATGGYTF.

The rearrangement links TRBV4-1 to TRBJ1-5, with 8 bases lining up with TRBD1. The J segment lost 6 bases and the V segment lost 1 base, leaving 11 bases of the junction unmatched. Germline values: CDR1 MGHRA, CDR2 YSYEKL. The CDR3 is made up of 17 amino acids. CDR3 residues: CASSQVSGRGPGQPQHF. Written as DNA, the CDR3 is TGCGCCAGCAGCCAAGTTTCGGGCAGGGGGCCAGGTCAGCCCCAGCATTTT.

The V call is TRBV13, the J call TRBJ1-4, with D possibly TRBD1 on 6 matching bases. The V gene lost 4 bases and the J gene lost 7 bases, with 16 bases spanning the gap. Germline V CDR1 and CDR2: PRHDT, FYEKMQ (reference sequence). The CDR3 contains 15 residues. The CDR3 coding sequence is TGTGCCAGCAGCTCTAATCCGGGGGCGAGTGAAAAACTGTTTTTT. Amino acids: CASSSNPGASEKLFF.

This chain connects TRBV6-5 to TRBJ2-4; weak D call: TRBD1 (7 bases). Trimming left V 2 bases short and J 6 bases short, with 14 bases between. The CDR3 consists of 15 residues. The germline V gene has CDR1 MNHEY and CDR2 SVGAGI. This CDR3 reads CASSYGGGAGNIQYF. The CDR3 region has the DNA TGTGCCAGCAGTTACGGAGGGGGCGCGGGAAACATTCAGTACTTC.

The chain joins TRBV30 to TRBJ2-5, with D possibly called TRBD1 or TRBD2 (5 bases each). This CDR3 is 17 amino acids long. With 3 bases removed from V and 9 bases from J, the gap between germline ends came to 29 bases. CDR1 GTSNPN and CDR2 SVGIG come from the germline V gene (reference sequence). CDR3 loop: CAWSRGDLTVNLGAQYF. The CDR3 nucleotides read TGTGCCTGGAGCCGTGGGGATTTGACAGTAAACCTGGGGGCCCAGTACTTC.